The 8 T cell receptor beta chains listed next were all sequenced from one sample in a study of early T cells in non-severe SARS-CoV-2 infection. TCRdb re-called the 5' RACE reads with MiXCR, one entry per CDR3 protein. This sample carries 35,000 to 45,000 distinct CDR3 sequences, around 6.1% of them seen once, and the ten largest clones take more than 20%. The sequences come from whole blood, collected at baseline. These receptors all come from an adult who was a healthcare worker with PCR-confirmed SARS-CoV-2 infection or an uninfected control (not recorded which).

The chain recombines TRBV5-1 with TRBJ2-1; D gene ambiguous. This CDR3 has 13 residues. V shed 5 bases and J shed 10 bases, with 16 bases lying between them. Germline assignment: CDR1 SGHRS and CDR2 YFSETQ. CDR3: CASSPAGPREQFF. The CDR3 bases are TGCGCCAGCAGTCCAGCAGGCCCCCGGGAGCAGTTCTTC.

Many counts were recorded for this clonotype. V is TRBV3-1 and J is TRBJ2-1; 11 bases fit TRBD2. The CDR3 has 14 residues. J was trimmed by 7 bases and V by 4 bases; bases with no gene match: 3. The V gene's germline CDR1 is LGHDT and CDR2 YNNKEL (reference sequence). CDR3 sequence (DNA): TGTGCCAGCAGCCCCGGGACTAGCGGAAATGAGCAGTTCTTC. This sequence encodes CASSPGTSGNEQFF.

In this sample, this clonotype turned up a few times. V usage is TRBV11-2 and J usage is TRBJ2-1; 13 nucleotides line up with TRBD2. The CDR3 totals 13 residues. Trimming removed 3 bases from V and 16 bases from J; junction bases left unmatched: 6. CDR1 is SGHAT, CDR2 FQNNGV, per germline. CDR3 loop: CASSLGLAGLPFF. CDR3 nucleotide sequence: TGTGCCAGCAGCTTGGGACTAGCGGGGCTACCTTTCTTC. Full variable domain (remainder filled in from reference TRBV11-2 and TRBJ2-1): EAGVAQSPRYKIIEKRQSVAFWCNPISGHATLYWYQQILGQGPKLLIQFQNNGVVDDSQLPKDRFSAERLKGVDSTLKIQPAKLEDSAVYLCASSLGLAGLPFFGPGTRLTVL.

Ten or more counts support this clonotype. The V gene is TRBV5-1, the J gene TRBJ2-7; unclear D gene. Germline V CDR1 and CDR2: SGHRS, YFSETQ. This CDR3 contains 15 residues. V was pared by 0 bases and J by 4 bases, with 14 bases between. This chain's CDR3 is CASSLVRNPGYEQYF. Here the CDR3 DNA reads TGCGCCAGCAGCTTGGTACGAAACCCCGGTTACGAGCAGTACTTC.

This clonotype was counted between two and nine times. The J gene is TRBJ2-1, the V gene TRBV2; 9 nucleotides align to TRBD2. Germline CDR1 SNHLY, CDR2 FYNNEI. This CDR3 has 14 residues. V trimming: 4 bases; J trimming: 10 bases; junction bases outside the gene matches: 8. CDR3 nucleotide sequence: TGTGCCAGCAGTGGTCCTAGCGGGATTGGGGAGCAGTTCTTC. It codes for CASSGPSGIGEQFF.

This clonotype appeared many times. The genes are TRBV20-1 and TRBJ2-3, with TRBD2 identical over 10 bases. Germline lookup yields CDR1 DFQATT and CDR2 SNEGSKA (reference sequence). The trim removed 4 bases at V and 2 bases at J, leaving 12 bases unmatched. The CDR3 length is 17 residues. CDR3 amino acids: CSATKAFLAGDTDTQYF. The CDR3 DNA reads as TGCAGTGCTACCAAGGCTTTTCTAGCGGGAGACACAGATACGCAGTATTTT.

The chain joins TRBV18 to TRBJ1-5; 7 bases match TRBD1. The CDR3 spans 14 residues. V trimming: 5 bases; J trimming: 2 bases; junction bases outside the gene matches: 3. Germline values: CDR1 KGHSH, CDR2 LQKENI. The CDR3 DNA is TGTGCCAGCTCAGCTCAGGGGGGCAATCAGCCCCAGCATTTT. Translating it yields CASSAQGGNQPQHF.

This clonotype was observed a few times. The chain is built from TRBV4-3 and TRBJ2-2, with D maybe TRBD1 (5 bases). The germline CDR1 and CDR2 sequences are LGHNA and YSLEER. V lost 2 bases to trimming and J lost 0 bases, with 10 bases between them. There are 16 residues in the CDR3. The CDR3 region has the DNA TGCGCCAGCAGCCAAAGAGGACACGCGAACACCGGGGAGCTGTTTTTT. This gives the protein CASSQRGHANTGELFF.